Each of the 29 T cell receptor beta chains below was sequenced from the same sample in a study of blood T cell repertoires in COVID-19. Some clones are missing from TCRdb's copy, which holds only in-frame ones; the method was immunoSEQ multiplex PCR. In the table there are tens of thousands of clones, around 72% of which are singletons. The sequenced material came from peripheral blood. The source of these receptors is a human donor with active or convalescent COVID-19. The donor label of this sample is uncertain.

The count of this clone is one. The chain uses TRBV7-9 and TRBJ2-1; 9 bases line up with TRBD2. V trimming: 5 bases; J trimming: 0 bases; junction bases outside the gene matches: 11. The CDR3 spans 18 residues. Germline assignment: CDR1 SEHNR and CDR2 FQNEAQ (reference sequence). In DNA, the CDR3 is TGTGCCAGCAGCAATACCGGGACTAGCAGTGGCTCCTACAATGAGCAGTTCTTC. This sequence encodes CASSNTGTSSGSYNEQFF.

The CDR3 nucleotides read TGTGCCAGCAGTTCCCTGAATTCACCCCTCCACTTT. Translation gives CASSSLNSPLHF. The genes are TRBV6-2 or TRBV6-3 and TRBJ1-6; D remains ambiguous. This CDR3 spans 12 amino acids. CDR1 and CDR2 from the germline V gene are MNHEY and SVGEGT. V was cut by 4 bases and J by 7 bases, with 5 bases left in between.

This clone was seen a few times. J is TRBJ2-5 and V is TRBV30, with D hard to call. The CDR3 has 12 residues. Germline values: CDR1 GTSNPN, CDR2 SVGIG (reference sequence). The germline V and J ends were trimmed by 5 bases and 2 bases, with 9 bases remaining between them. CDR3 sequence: CAWDGGQETQYF. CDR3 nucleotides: TGTGCCTGGGATGGCGGACAAGAGACCCAGTACTTC.

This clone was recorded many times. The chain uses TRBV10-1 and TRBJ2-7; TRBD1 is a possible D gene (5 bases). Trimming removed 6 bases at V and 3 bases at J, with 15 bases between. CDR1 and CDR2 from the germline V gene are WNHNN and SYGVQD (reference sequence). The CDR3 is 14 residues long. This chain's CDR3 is CASRGPRPLYEQYF. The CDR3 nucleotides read TGCGCCAGCAGGGGGCCACGCCCCCTCTACGAGCAGTACTTC.

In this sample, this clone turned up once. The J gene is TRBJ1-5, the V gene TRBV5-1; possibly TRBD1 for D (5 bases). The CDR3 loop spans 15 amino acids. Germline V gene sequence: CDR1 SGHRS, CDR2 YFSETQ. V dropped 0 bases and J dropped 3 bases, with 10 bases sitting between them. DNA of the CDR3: TGCGCCAGCAGCTTGGAGGCGGGGGACAATCAGCCCCAGCATTTT. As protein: CASSLEAGDNQPQHF.

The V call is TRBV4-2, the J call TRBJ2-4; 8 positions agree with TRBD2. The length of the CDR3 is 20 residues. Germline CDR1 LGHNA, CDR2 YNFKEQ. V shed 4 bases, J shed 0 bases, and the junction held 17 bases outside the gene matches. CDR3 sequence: CASSPFVALAGQLAKNIQYF. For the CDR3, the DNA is TGTGCCAGCAGCCCGTTTGTGGCTTTAGCGGGGCAACTAGCCAAAAACATTCAGTACTTC.

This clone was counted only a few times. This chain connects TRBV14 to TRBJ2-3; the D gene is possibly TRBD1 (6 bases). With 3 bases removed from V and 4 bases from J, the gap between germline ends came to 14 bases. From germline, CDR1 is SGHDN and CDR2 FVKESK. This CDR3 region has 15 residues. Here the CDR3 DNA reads TGTGCCAGCAGCCAGCAGGACAGAATGTCAGATACGCAGTATTTT. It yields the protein CASSQQDRMSDTQYF.

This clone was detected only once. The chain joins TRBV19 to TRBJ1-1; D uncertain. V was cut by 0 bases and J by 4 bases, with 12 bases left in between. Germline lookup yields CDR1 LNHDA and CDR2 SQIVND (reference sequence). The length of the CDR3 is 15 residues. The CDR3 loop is CASSIDARGATEAFF. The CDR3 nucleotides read TGTGCCAGTAGTATAGATGCACGGGGTGCCACTGAAGCTTTCTTT.

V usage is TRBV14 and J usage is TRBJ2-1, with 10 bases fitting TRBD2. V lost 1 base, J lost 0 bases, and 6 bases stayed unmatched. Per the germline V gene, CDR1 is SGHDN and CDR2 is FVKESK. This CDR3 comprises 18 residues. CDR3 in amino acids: CASSQAASGGSSYNEQFF. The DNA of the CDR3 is TGTGCCAGCAGCCAAGCGGCTAGCGGGGGAAGCTCCTACAATGAGCAGTTCTTC.

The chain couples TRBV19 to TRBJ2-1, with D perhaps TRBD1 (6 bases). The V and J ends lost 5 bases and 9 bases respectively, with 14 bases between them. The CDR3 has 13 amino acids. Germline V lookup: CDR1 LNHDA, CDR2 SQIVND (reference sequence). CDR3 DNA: TGTGCCAGTAGTCTTCAACAGGGACCTGAGCAGTTCTTC. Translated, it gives CASSLQQGPEQFF.

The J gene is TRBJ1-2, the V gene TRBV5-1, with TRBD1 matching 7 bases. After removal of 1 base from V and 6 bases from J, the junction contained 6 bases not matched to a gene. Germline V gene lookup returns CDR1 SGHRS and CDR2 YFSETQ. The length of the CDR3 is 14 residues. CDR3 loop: CASSLTTQGDGYTF. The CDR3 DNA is TGCGCCAGCAGCTTGACTACGCAGGGGGATGGCTACACCTTC. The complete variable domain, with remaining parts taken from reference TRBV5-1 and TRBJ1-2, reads KAGVTQTPRYLIKTRGQQVTLSCSPISGHRSVSWYQQTPGQGLQFLFEYFSETQRNKGNFPGRFSGRQFSNSRSEMNVSTLELGDSALYLCASSLTTQGDGYTFGSGTRLTVV.

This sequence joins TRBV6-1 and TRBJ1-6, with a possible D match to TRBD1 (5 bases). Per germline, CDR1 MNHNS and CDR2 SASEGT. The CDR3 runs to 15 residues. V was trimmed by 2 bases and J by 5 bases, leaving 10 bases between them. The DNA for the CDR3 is TGTGCCAGCAGTGAACTCAGGGCGAATAATTCACCCCTCCACTTT. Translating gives CASSELRANNSPLHF.

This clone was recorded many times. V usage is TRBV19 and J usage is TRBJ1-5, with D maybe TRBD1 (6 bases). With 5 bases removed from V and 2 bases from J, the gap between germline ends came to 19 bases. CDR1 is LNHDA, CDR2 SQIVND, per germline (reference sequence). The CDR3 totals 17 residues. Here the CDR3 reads CASSARGGRRGNQPQHF. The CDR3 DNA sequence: TGTGCCAGTAGTGCTAGGGGGGGGCGCAGGGGCAATCAGCCCCAGCATTTT. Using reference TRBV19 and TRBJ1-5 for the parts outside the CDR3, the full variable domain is DGGITQSPKYLFRKEGQNVTLSCEQNLNHDAMYWYRQDPGQGLRLIYYSQIVNDFQKGDIAEGYSVSREKKESFPLTVTSAQKNPTAFYLCASSARGGRRGNQPQHFGDGTRLSIL.

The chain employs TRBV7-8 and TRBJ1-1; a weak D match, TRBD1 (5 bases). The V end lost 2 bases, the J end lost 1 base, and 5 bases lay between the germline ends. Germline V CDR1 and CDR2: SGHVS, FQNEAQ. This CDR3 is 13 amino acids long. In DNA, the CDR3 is TGTGCCAGCAGCTTACAGGGGAACACTGAAGCTTTCTTT. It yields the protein CASSLQGNTEAFF.

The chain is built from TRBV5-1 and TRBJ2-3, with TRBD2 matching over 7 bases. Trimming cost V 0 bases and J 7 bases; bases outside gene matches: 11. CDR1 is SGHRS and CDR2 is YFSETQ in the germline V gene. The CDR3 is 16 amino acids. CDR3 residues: CASSLVPAGERNTQYF. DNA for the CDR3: TGCGCCAGCAGCTTGGTCCCCGCGGGAGAGCGAAATACGCAGTATTTT.

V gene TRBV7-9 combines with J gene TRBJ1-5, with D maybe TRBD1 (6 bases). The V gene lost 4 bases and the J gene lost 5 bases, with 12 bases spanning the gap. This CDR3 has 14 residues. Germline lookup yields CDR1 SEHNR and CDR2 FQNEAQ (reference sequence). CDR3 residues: CASSSQGLDQPQHF. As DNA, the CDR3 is TGTGCCAGCAGCTCGCAGGGGTTGGATCAGCCCCAGCATTTT.

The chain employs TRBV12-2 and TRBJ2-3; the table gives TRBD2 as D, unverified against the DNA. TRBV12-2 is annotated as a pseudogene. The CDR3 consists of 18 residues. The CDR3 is CASRPPAWTSGSTDTQYF. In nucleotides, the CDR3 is TGTGCAAGTCGCCCCCCCGCCTGGACTAGCGGTAGCACAGATACGCAGTATTTT.

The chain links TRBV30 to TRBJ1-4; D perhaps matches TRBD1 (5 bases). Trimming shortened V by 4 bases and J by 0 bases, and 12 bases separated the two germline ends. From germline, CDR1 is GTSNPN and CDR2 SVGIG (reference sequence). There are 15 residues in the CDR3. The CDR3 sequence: CAWKGRDATNEKLFF. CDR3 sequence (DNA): TGTGCCTGGAAGGGGAGGGATGCAACTAATGAAAAACTGTTTTTT. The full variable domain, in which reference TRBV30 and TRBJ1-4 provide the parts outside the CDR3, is SQTIHQWPATLVQPVGSPLSLECTVEGTSNPNLYWYRQAAGRGLQLLFYSVGIGQISSEVPQNLSASRPQDRQFILSSKKLLLSDSGFYLCAWKGRDATNEKLFFGSGTQLSVL.

CDR3 region: CASSPVPEATGNTIYF. DNA for the CDR3: TGTGCCAGCAGCCCCGTCCCAGAGGCCACTGGAAACACCATATATTTT. J is TRBJ1-3 and V is TRBV9; D gene ambiguous. Deletions cut 4 bases from V and 2 bases from J, with 16 bases between. The CDR3 totals 16 residues. Germline V gene sequence: CDR1 SGDLS, CDR2 YYNGEE.

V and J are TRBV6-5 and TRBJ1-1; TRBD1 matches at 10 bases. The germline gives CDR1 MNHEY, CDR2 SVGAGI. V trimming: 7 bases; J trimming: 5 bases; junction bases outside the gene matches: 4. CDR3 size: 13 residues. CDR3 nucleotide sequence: TGTGCCAGCACCGGGACAGGGGCGACTGAAGCTTTCTTT. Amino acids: CASTGTGATEAFF.

The CDR3 sequence is CASSWMASGVLNEQFF. CDR3 in DNA: TGTGCCAGTAGTTGGATGGCTAGCGGGGTTCTCAATGAGCAGTTCTTC. V and J are TRBV19 and TRBJ2-1; 9 bases fit TRBD2. Germline V gene data show CDR1 as LNHDA and CDR2 as SQIVND (reference sequence). The V segment lost 5 bases and the J segment 6 bases; nucleotides outside the gene matches: 11. The CDR3 contains 16 residues.

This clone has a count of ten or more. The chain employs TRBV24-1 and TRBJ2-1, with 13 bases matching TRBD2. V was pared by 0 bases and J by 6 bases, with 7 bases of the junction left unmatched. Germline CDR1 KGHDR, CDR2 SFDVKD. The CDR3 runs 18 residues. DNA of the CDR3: TGTGCCACCAGTGATTTGGGAACTAGCGGGAGGGCGATCAATGAGCAGTTCTTC. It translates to CATSDLGTSGRAINEQFF.

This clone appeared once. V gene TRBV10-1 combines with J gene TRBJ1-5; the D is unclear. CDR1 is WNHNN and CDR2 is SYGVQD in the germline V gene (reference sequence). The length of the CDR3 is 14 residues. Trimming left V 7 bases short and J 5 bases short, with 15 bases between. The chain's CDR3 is CASMLSPRYQPQHF. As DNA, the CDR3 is TGCGCCAGCATGTTGAGCCCTAGATATCAGCCCCAGCATTTT.

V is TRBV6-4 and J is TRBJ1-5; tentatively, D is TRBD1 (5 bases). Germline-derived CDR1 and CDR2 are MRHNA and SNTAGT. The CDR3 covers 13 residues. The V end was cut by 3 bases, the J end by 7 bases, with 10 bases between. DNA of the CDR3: TGTGCCAGCAGTGAAGGGGTGCGGCAGCCCCAGCATTTT. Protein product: CASSEGVRQPQHF.

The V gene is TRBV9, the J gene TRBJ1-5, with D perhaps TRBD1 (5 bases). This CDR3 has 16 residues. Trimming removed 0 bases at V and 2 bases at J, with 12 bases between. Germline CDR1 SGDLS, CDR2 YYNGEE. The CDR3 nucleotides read TGTGCCAGCAGCGTAGGGGGGGTTCCGGGCAATCAGCCCCAGCATTTT. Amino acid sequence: CASSVGGVPGNQPQHF.

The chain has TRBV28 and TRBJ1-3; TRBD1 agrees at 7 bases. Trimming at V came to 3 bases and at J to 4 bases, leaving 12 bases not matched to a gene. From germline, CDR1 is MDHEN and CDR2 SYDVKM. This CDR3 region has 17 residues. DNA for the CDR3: TGTGCCAGCAGTTTTTCGGGGACAGAGTCAGGCGGAAACACCATATATTTT. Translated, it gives CASSFSGTESGGNTIYF.

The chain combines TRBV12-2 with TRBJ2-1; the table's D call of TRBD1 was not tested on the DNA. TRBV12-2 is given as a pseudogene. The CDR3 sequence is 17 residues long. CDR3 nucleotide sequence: TGTGCAAGTCGCCCCCCGGTCAAGGGACAGGGCTACAATGAGCAGTTCTTC. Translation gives CASRPPVKGQGYNEQFF.

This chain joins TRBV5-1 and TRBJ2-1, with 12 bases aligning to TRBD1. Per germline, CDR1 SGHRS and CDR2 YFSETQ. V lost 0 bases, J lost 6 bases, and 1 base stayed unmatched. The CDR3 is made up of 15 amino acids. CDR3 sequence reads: CASSLGDRGLNEQFF. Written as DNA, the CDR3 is TGCGCCAGCAGCTTGGGGGACAGGGGGCTCAATGAGCAGTTCTTC.

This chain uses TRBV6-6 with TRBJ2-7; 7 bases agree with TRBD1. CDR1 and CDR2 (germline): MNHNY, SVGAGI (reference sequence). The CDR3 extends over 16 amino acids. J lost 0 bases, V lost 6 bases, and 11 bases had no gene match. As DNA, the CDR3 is TGTGCCAGCAGCTCCGCCTTCCGGGACAGCTCCTACGAGCAGTACTTC. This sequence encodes CASSSAFRDSSYEQYF.